This TCR beta chain was retrieved from a study of cytomegalovirus exposure and HLA in healthy donors. Broader study findings: The study flagged fewer than 200 TCR beta chains as cytomegalovirus-associated.

PCR involved 60 Vbeta and 13 Jbeta primers. Method: immunoSEQ multiplex PCR; TCRdb's copy keeps in-frame clones and lacks some. The table lists about 150,000 clones, roughly 70% of them singletons. The CDR3 is made up of 17 amino acids. The V and J ends lost 1 base and 3 bases respectively, with 13 bases between them. Germline V gene lookup returns CDR1 SEHNR and CDR2 FQNEAQ (reference sequence). To note about this clone: Its cognate antigen is unknown.

Sequenced sample: PBMCs. The TCR originated in a man aged 25-40 years in good health and CMV-seronegative. The V call is TRBV7-9, the J call TRBJ2-6; possibly TRBD2 for D (7 bases). The CDR3 reads CASSLGRGALGANVLTF. CDR3 sequence (DNA): TGTGCCAGCAGCTTAGGTCGGGGGGCGCTTGGGGCCAACGTCCTGACTTTC.